The 6 T cell receptor beta chains below were found in one sample sequenced in a study of shared clonotypes between healthy human individuals. Repertoires were generated with immunoSEQ multiplex PCR, while TCRdb's copy carries only in-frame clones and drops some. The table shows about 2 million clones, with about 95% occurring only once. In the naive CD8 group, cells lacked CD45RO and were positively selected for CCR7, so terminally differentiated effector memory CD45RA+ cells were left out. The material sequenced was naive CD8+ T cells sorted from blood. Every receptor here comes from a young man in good health.

The V gene is TRBV13, the J gene TRBJ2-3; maybe TRBD2 (5 bases). From germline, CDR1 is PRHDT and CDR2 FYEKMQ (reference sequence). There are 16 residues in the CDR3. Trimming cost V 5 bases and J 0 bases, with 15 bases left between them. The CDR3 sequence: CASSLRGPLSTDTQYF. Here the CDR3 DNA reads TGTGCCAGCAGCCTGAGAGGGCCCTTGAGCACAGATACGCAGTATTTT. Using reference TRBV13 and TRBJ2-3 for the parts outside the CDR3, the full variable domain is AAGVIQSPRHLIKEKRETATLKCYPIPRHDTVYWYQQGPGQDPQFLISFYEKMQSDKGSIPDRFSAQQFSDYHSELNMSSLELGDSALYFCASSLRGPLSTDTQYFGPGTRLTVL.

This clone was found once. The rearrangement links TRBV4-1 to TRBJ2-7; 10 bases match TRBD2. Germline V CDR1 and CDR2: MGHRA, YSYEKL. The V and J ends lost 5 bases and 4 bases, in that order; junction bases with no gene match: 2. CDR3 size: 13 residues. CDR3 DNA: TGCGCCAGCAGCGTGGGACTAGCGTACGAGCAGTACTTC. Protein sequence: CASSVGLAYEQYF.

V and J are TRBV6-1 and TRBJ2-2; perhaps TRBD2 as D (6 bases). This CDR3 comprises 14 residues. Looked up from germline, CDR1 is MNHNS and CDR2 is SASEGT. V dropped 0 bases and J dropped 6 bases, with 8 bases sitting between them. The CDR3 protein is CASSEAEGAGELFF. CDR3 bases: TGTGCCAGCAGTGAAGCGGAGGGCGCCGGGGAGCTGTTTTTT.

The chain has TRBV28 and TRBJ2-7; D may be TRBD2 (6 bases). Trimming pared 7 bases from V and 3 bases from J, leaving 16 bases between. This CDR3 is 14 amino acids long. Germline V gives CDR1 MDHEN, CDR2 SYDVKM. CDR3 DNA sequence: TGTGCCAGCACTCTCTCGGAGGGTGGCTACGAGCAGTACTTC. It yields the protein CASTLSEGGYEQYF.

The V call is TRBV6-5, the J call TRBJ2-5; TRBD2 matches 9 bases. With 4 bases clipped from V and 5 bases from J, the junction kept 5 bases outside the gene matches. Per germline, CDR1 MNHEY and CDR2 SVGAGI. The CDR3 runs to 14 residues. The CDR3 loop reads CASSWREGLETQYF. CDR3 DNA: TGTGCCAGCAGTTGGCGGGAGGGCCTGGAGACCCAGTACTTC.

The rearrangement joins TRBV13 to TRBJ2-1; 7 bases are shared with TRBD1. CDR1 is PRHDT, CDR2 FYEKMQ, per germline (reference sequence). V lost 5 bases and J lost 8; bases outside the gene matches: 6. This CDR3 is 13 amino acids long. CDR3 amino acids: CASSPPQGDEQFF. Here the CDR3 DNA reads TGTGCCAGCAGCCCCCCCCAGGGGGATGAGCAGTTCTTC.